This T cell receptor beta chain was obtained from a study of T cell repertoires in cytomegalovirus infection. Study information: From public TCR beta signatures came an indication of both CMV infection and matching HLA type.

Trimming pared 7 bases from V and 0 bases from J, leaving 10 bases between. The CDR3 is 14 amino acids. The germline CDR1 and CDR2 sequences are MDHEN and SYDVKM. General study points: The ex vivo response was dominated by HLA-C-restricted CMV-specific TCR beta clonotypes. Summed frequency of shared TCR beta families picked out CMV carriers who also had the relevant HLA.

A few counts support this clonotype. Its matching antigen is unknown. TCRdb reprocessed the reads with MiXCR, giving one entry per CDR3 protein. Counted here are around 710,000 distinct CDR3 sequences, about 27% occurring once; the ten biggest clones make up roughly 14%. The chain links TRBV28 to TRBJ1-5; D remains ambiguous. The sample consisted of cultured CD8+ T cells from PBMCs, taken from culture after CMV antigen stimulation. The receptor was isolated from a human donor in good health (CMV status not recorded). Some clones in this sample may be carry-over from other donors' samples. CDR3 region: CASKAYTSNQPQHF. CDR3 nucleotides: TGTGCCAGCAAGGCATACACTAGCAATCAGCCCCAGCATTTT. Combining the CDR3 with reference TRBV28 and TRBJ1-5 gives the whole variable domain DVKVTQSSRYLVKRTGEKVFLECVQDMDHENMFWYRQDPGLGLRLIYFSYDVKMKEKGDIPEGYSVSREKKERFSLILESASTNQTSMYLCASKAYTSNQPQHFGDGTRLSIL.